These T cell receptor beta chains were read from a single sample in a study of T cells in localized non-small cell lung cancer. The protocol was immunoSEQ multiplex PCR, while the TCRdb copy is restricted to in-frame clones and leaves out a portion. The sample carries over 40,000 clones, approximately 88% recorded once. Here the sequenced sample was peripheral blood mononuclear cells, taken before any cancer treatment. Receptor source: a man between 40 and 75 years old with stage III lung adenocarcinoma. Both conserved end residues are part of each CDR3. D genes are given only for firm matches. Not every row has a clone size; where given, it reads once, few, many or a size class.

abundance: .; d_gene: TRBD2; j_gene: TRBJ2-5; v_gene: TRBV10-3; CDR3aa: CAISESVAGEGETQYF; CDR3nt: TGTGCCATCAGTGAGTCAGTGGCGGGAGAAGGGGAGACCCAGTACTTC
abundance: .; d_gene: TRBD1; j_gene: TRBJ1-2; v_gene: TRBV6-6; CDR3aa: CASTPTGGNYGYTF; CDR3nt: TGTGCCAGCACCCCCACAGGGGGCAACTATGGCTACACCTTC
abundance: once; d_gene: .; j_gene: TRBJ2-5; v_gene: TRBV7-8; CDR3aa: CASSSRQPETQYF; CDR3nt: TGTGCCAGCAGCTCACGACAGCCCGAGACCCAGTACTTC
abundance: .; d_gene: .; j_gene: TRBJ1-1; v_gene: TRBV10-1; CDR3aa: CASSGDTMNTEAFF; CDR3nt: TGCGCCAGCAGTGGTGACACGATGAACACTGAAGCTTTCTTT
abundance: .; d_gene: .; j_gene: TRBJ1-2; v_gene: TRBV5-6; CDR3aa: CASSPGTDPGYTF; CDR3nt: TGTGCCAGCAGCCCGGGTACAGACCCTGGCTACACCTTC
abundance: .; d_gene: .; j_gene: TRBJ2-5; v_gene: TRBV28; CDR3aa: CASNYQGFTETQYF; CDR3nt: TGTGCCAGCAACTATCAGGGTTTCACAGAGACCCAGTACTTC
abundance: few; d_gene: TRBD1; j_gene: TRBJ1-1; v_gene: TRBV2; CDR3aa: CASRQGQGGDTEAFF; CDR3nt: TGTGCCAGCCGACAGGGACAGGGGGGGGACACTGAAGCTTTCTTT
abundance: .; d_gene: TRBD1; j_gene: TRBJ1-1; v_gene: TRBV5-4; CDR3aa: CASSLGRGPGFEAFF; CDR3nt: TGTGCCAGCAGCTTGGGCAGGGGGCCGGGCTTTGAAGCTTTCTTT
abundance: .; d_gene: TRBD2; j_gene: TRBJ2-3; v_gene: TRBV29-1; CDR3aa: CSVKSGSGRERQYF; CDR3nt: TGCAGCGTTAAGAGCGGGAGTGGCCGGGAGAGGCAGTATTTT
abundance: .; d_gene: .; j_gene: TRBJ1-6; v_gene: TRBV4-2; CDR3aa: CASSQDSSGPYNSPLHF; CDR3nt: TGTGCCAGCAGCCAAGATAGTAGCGGACCCTATAATTCACCCCTCCACTTT